This T cell receptor beta chain stems from a study of response to subunit inactivated influenza vaccine. A single record per CDR3 protein comes from TCRdb applying MiXCR to the RT-PCR reads. The sample contains 290,000 or so distinct CDR3 sequences, 20% to 25% of which appear only once. Worth noting for this clonotype: Antigen unknown.

General study findings and limits: Researchers suggested that each seasonal influenza vaccination recruits few new T cells.

Germline CDR1 reads DFQATT; CDR2 reads SNEGSKA (reference sequence). The CDR3 has 12 residues. V was cut by 2 bases and J by 6 bases, with 10 bases left in between. This clonotype originated in a man between 50 and 69 years old who received an inactivated influenza vaccine. The chain employs TRBV20-1 and TRBJ2-5, with D possibly TRBD2 on 6 matching bases. The sequencing used PBMCs from blood, collected 21 months after vaccination. The CDR3 coding sequence is TGCAGTGCTAGATGGGGGGAGAAGACCCAGTACTTC. Protein sequence: CSARWGEKTQYF.